These 16 T cell receptor beta chains were sequenced from one sample in a study of T cells in Graves' hyperthyroidism and ophthalmopathy. TCR beta CDR3 sequences were amplified from RNA transcripts. During a first-round RT-PCR of the TCR CDR3, the HTBI primer set was used. One entry per CDR3 protein results from TCRdb running MiXCR on the multiplex PCR reads. The table lists 250,000 or so distinct CDR3 sequences, 12% to 15% of them singletons, with over 25% in the top ten. The specimen was blood. These receptors were obtained from a woman between 45 and 65 years old with Graves' hyperthyroidism that later progressed to Graves' ophthalmopathy.

In its sample, this clonotype was seen a few times. The gene calls are TRBV5-4 and TRBJ2-1; 9 bases align to TRBD2. The CDR3 sequence is 18 residues long. The germline V gene has CDR1 SGHNT and CDR2 YYREEE (reference sequence). With V trimmed by 0 bases and J by 5 bases, 12 bases remained unmatched. The CDR3 nucleotides are TGTGCCAGCAGCTTGGTGGCGGGAGGGCCAGGTATCCACAATGAGCAGTTCTTC. It is translated as CASSLVAGGPGIHNEQFF.

This clonotype has at least ten counts. The chain has TRBV20-1 and TRBJ1-2; the match to TRBD1 covers 7 bases. The CDR3 totals 15 residues. Germline values: CDR1 DFQATT, CDR2 SNEGSKA (reference sequence). The junction had 12 bases not matched to a gene; V was cut back by 4 bases and J by 4 bases. DNA of the CDR3: TGCAGTGCTAAATGGGCTGGACAGGCGGCCTATGGCTACACCTTC. It translates to CSAKWAGQAAYGYTF.

The J gene is TRBJ2-1, the V gene TRBV12-3 or TRBV12-4; possibly TRBD1 for D (5 bases). The CDR3 loop spans 13 amino acids. V was cut by 2 bases and J by 7 bases, with 9 bases left in between. In nucleotides, the CDR3 is TGTGCCAGCAGTTTATACAAGGGGAATGAGCAGTTCTTC. This translates into CASSLYKGNEQFF.

This clonotype has a count of ten or more. CDR3 nucleotides: TGTGCCACCCAAAAGGGACAGGGGCCCCATGGAGGCTACACCTTC. Its translation: CATQKGQGPHGGYTF. This chain links TRBV28 with TRBJ1-2; 10 bases align to TRBD1. V trimming: 10 bases; J trimming: 8 bases; junction bases outside the gene matches: 16. The CDR3 sequence is 15 residues long. Germline V CDR1 and CDR2: MDHEN, SYDVKM.

This clonotype was picked up many times. The chain links TRBV7-9 to TRBJ2-7; no firm D call. Trimming pared 0 bases from V and 5 bases from J, leaving 8 bases between. Germline CDR1 is SEHNR and CDR2 is FQNEAQ (reference sequence). The CDR3 has 13 residues. CDR3 region: CASSLAGRNEQYF. The CDR3 DNA is TGTGCCAGCAGCTTAGCGGGCCGGAACGAGCAGTACTTC.

The table lists this clonotype with many counts. The chain carries TRBV6-1 and TRBJ1-2; 8 nucleotides align to TRBD1. This CDR3 contains 19 residues. Per germline, CDR1 MNHNS and CDR2 SASEGT. Trimming at V came to 6 bases and at J to 4 bases, leaving 22 bases not matched to a gene. CDR3 nucleotides: TGTGCCAGCAGAACGCTGGGACAGGTAGACTGGGGTTGGGGCTATGGCTACACCTTC. Translated, it gives CASRTLGQVDWGWGYGYTF.

This clonotype was observed many times. The chain links TRBV12-3 or TRBV12-4 to TRBJ1-2; D unresolved. Trimming shortened V by 1 base and J by 5 bases, and 5 bases separated the two germline ends. The length of the CDR3 is 12 residues. As DNA, the CDR3 is TGTGCCAGCAGTTTAGAAGTTTATGGCTACACCTTC. Translated, it gives CASSLEVYGYTF.

At least ten counts were recorded for this clonotype. The rearrangement links TRBV5-1 to TRBJ2-3; D tentatively fits TRBD1 or TRBD2 (5 bases each). Germline loops: CDR1 SGHRS, CDR2 YFSETQ. The CDR3 totals 18 residues. Trimming left V 4 bases short and J 1 base short, with 22 bases between. In DNA form, the CDR3 reads TGCGCCAGCAGCCCGGGACGGTCGATCCCGGGTGGCACAGATACGCAGTATTTT. It specifies CASSPGRSIPGGTDTQYF.

This clonotype was seen ten or more times. The gene calls are TRBV20-1 and TRBJ2-3; TRBD2 agrees at 8 bases. Germline V gene sequence: CDR1 DFQATT, CDR2 SNEGSKA (reference sequence). The junction had 7 bases not matched to a gene; V was cut back by 2 bases and J by 9 bases. The CDR3 has 13 residues. In DNA form, the CDR3 reads TGCAGTGCTAGAACTAGCGGAACAGGCACGCAGTATTTT. Protein: CSARTSGTGTQYF.

This clonotype showed up just a few times. The V and J genes are TRBV6-1 and TRBJ1-4; D is undetermined. Trimming removed 3 bases from V and 6 bases from J, with 11 bases in between. Germline V gene sequence: CDR1 MNHNS, CDR2 SASEGT. The CDR3 has 14 amino acids. This CDR3 reads CASSEKGLDEKLFF. As DNA, the CDR3 is TGTGCCAGCAGTGAGAAAGGGCTCGATGAAAAACTGTTTTTT.

This clonotype was detected ten times or more. The V call is TRBV24-1, the J call TRBJ1-1, with 7 positions matching TRBD1. The CDR3 runs 17 residues. V was clipped by 0 bases and J by 5 bases; unmatched bases: 11. The germline V gene has CDR1 KGHDR and CDR2 SFDVKD. In DNA, the CDR3 is TGTGCCACCAGTGATTTGCCATCAAAGACAGGGAAAACTGAAGCTTTCTTT. Translating gives CATSDLPSKTGKTEAFF.

The V call is TRBV12-3 or TRBV12-4, the J call TRBJ1-2; D not certain. The germline V and J ends were trimmed by 3 bases and 1 base, with 6 bases remaining between them. This CDR3 is 13 amino acids long. CDR3 nucleotides: TGTGCCAGCAGTTTCCAAAATAACTATGGCTACACCTTC. This codes for CASSFQNNYGYTF.

This clonotype was counted ten times or more. This rearrangement joins TRBV3-1 to TRBJ2-1; D uncertain. The V and J ends lost 4 bases and 6 bases respectively, with 13 bases between them. Germline V gene sequence: CDR1 LGHDT, CDR2 YNNKEL (reference sequence). The CDR3 spans 14 residues. The CDR3 region is CASSPYVSSNEQFF. The CDR3, as DNA: TGTGCCAGCAGCCCTTACGTGAGTAGCAATGAGCAGTTCTTC.

This clonotype occurred many times. The V call is TRBV20-1, the J call TRBJ2-3; D remains unclear. This CDR3 has 13 residues. V lost 0 bases to trimming and J lost 7 bases, with 11 bases between them. Germline lookup yields CDR1 DFQATT and CDR2 SNEGSKA (reference sequence). Written as DNA, the CDR3 is TGCAGTGCTAGAGAGCTCTGGCCCAATACGCAGTATTTT. Amino acids: CSARELWPNTQYF.

This clonotype was observed many times. This rearrangement joins TRBV11-2 to TRBJ2-2, with 9 positions matching TRBD1. Germline V gives CDR1 SGHAT, CDR2 FQNNGV. Germline trimming cut 3 bases from V and 5 bases from J; bases unmatched to any gene: 4. This CDR3 has 15 amino acids. CDR3 residues: CASSFPDRGTGELFF. Here the CDR3 DNA reads TGTGCCAGCAGCTTTCCGGACAGGGGAACCGGGGAGCTGTTTTTT.

In its sample, this clonotype was seen many times. This chain connects TRBV7-2 to TRBJ2-3; no reliable D call. The CDR3 consists of 12 residues. The germline V gene has CDR1 SGHTA and CDR2 FQGNSA. Deletions cut 5 bases from V and 2 bases from J, with 5 bases between. In nucleotides, the CDR3 is TGTGCCAGCAGCGCATACACAGATACGCAGTATTTT. This codes for CASSAYTDTQYF.